Each of the 25 T cell receptor beta chains below was sequenced from the same sample in a study of beta chain features in type 1 diabetes. For these receptors, no antigen is known. The study reverse transcribed the entire isolated RNA, so it sequenced expressed TCRB transcripts. Clones were sequenced by immunoSEQ multiplex PCR, and TCRdb holds only the in-frame ones, with some missing. This table has 250,000 or so clones, around 21% appearing once. Broader study findings: People with Type 1 diabetes carried modestly yet significantly shorter TCRB CDR3s in all four CD4+ subsets.

Input material: naive CD4+ T cells from blood. Receptors originate from a woman aged 40-49 years with type 1 diabetes.

The sample holds a few counts of this clone. The CDR3 loop reads CASSVGGTGKHQPQHF. The CDR3 DNA reads as TGTGCCAGCAGCGTAGGAGGGACAGGGAAACATCAGCCCCAGCATTTT. This rearrangement joins TRBV9 to TRBJ1-5; the match to TRBD1 covers 9 bases. The J segment lost 5 bases and the V segment lost 0 bases, leaving 6 bases of the junction unmatched. This CDR3 comprises 16 residues. Germline-derived CDR1 and CDR2 are SGDLS and YYNGEE.

This CDR3 reads CASSPSTFSYEQYF. The CDR3 DNA reads TGTGCCAGCAGCCCATCGACTTTCTCCTACGAGCAGTACTTC. This chain joins TRBV5-4 and TRBJ2-7; D unresolved. Trimming cost V 4 bases and J 0 bases, with 11 bases left between them. Germline loops: CDR1 SGHNT, CDR2 YYREEE (reference sequence). The CDR3 extends over 14 amino acids.

Only a few counts were recorded for this clone. The rearrangement uses TRBV2 and TRBJ2-7, with D uncertain. The CDR3 covers 12 residues. Germline values: CDR1 SNHLY, CDR2 FYNNEI. V was shortened by 2 bases and J by 4 bases, with 6 bases between the two germline ends. The CDR3 spells CASSEQIYEQYF. In DNA form, the CDR3 reads TGTGCCAGCAGTGAACAGATATACGAGCAGTACTTC.

A few counts support this clone. The chain is built from TRBV4-1 and TRBJ1-2; possibly TRBD1 for D (6 bases). V lost 3 bases and J 4 bases, leaving 18 bases between the germline ends. This CDR3 region has 16 residues. Germline values: CDR1 MGHRA, CDR2 YSYEKL. CDR3 bases: TGCGCCAGCAGCCAGCCTTCGGGGGGCAGGGGCTATGGCTACACCTTC. This translates into CASSQPSGGRGYGYTF.

This clone was detected a few times. The chain joins TRBV29-1 to TRBJ2-6, with TRBD1 matching 10 bases. Germline V gives CDR1 SQVTM, CDR2 ANQGSEA. This CDR3 is built from 16 residues. V was pared by 4 bases and J by 2 bases, with 5 bases of the junction left unmatched. Here the CDR3 DNA reads TGCAGCGTTGGGGACAGGGGAGTGACTGGGGCCAACGTCCTGACTTTC. It translates to CSVGDRGVTGANVLTF.

This clone showed up just a few times. This chain links TRBV5-1 with TRBJ2-1, with D perhaps matching TRBD2 (6 bases). The CDR3 has 14 residues. Germline V CDR1 and CDR2: SGHRS, YFSETQ. V shed 4 bases and J shed 1 base, with 9 bases lying between them. The CDR3: CASSLATSYNEQFF. CDR3 bases: TGCGCCAGCAGCCTAGCGACGTCCTACAATGAGCAGTTCTTC.

The chain uses TRBV29-1 and TRBJ2-5; TRBD2 matches at 7 bases. Germline CDR1 SQVTM, CDR2 ANQGSEA. J lost 5 bases, V lost 2 bases, and 5 bases had no gene match. This CDR3 contains 13 residues. Here the CDR3 reads CSVEQGGVETQYF. Written as DNA, the CDR3 is TGCAGCGTTGAACAGGGAGGGGTCGAGACCCAGTACTTC. Full variable domain (outside the CDR3, taken from reference TRBV29-1 and TRBJ2-5): SAVISQKPSRDICQRGTSLTIQCQVDSQVTMMFWYRQQPGQSLTLIATANQGSEATYESGFVIDKFPISRPNLTFSTLTVSNMSPEDSSIYLCSVEQGGVETQYFGPGTRLLVL.

This rearrangement joins TRBV6-1 to TRBJ2-1; 7 bases fit TRBD2. V shed 5 bases, J shed 9 bases, and the junction held 7 bases outside the gene matches. The CDR3 contains 13 residues. Germline V CDR1 and CDR2: MNHNS, SASEGT. The CDR3 DNA reads TGTGCCAGCAGTCCCGAGGGAGGGGTTGAGCAGTTCTTC. Protein product: CASSPEGGVEQFF.

The table lists this clone with a few counts. This chain uses TRBV28 with TRBJ2-1, with D possibly TRBD2 on 7 matching bases. CDR1 and CDR2 (germline): MDHEN, SYDVKM. Trimming cost V 7 bases and J 7 bases, with 17 bases left between them. The CDR3 sequence is 14 residues long. In DNA form, the CDR3 reads TGTGCCAGCATCCCCGGGGGGCTGACAAATGAGCAGTTCTTC. This translates into CASIPGGLTNEQFF.

This clone was counted a few times. V is TRBV11-2 and J is TRBJ2-1; 14 bases fit TRBD2. CDR1 is SGHAT and CDR2 is FQNNGV in the germline V gene. V shed 5 bases, J shed 14 bases, and the junction held 5 bases outside the gene matches. The CDR3 covers 13 residues. CDR3 sequence reads: CASSLGTSGSKFF. The CDR3 nucleotides are TGTGCCAGCAGCCTTGGGACTAGCGGGAGTAAGTTCTTC.

CDR3 sequence reads: CSVLGHNQETQYF. For the CDR3, the DNA is TGCAGCGTCCTGGGACATAACCAAGAGACCCAGTACTTC. The genes are TRBV29-1 and TRBJ2-5; D is perhaps TRBD1 (6 bases). V was pared by 6 bases and J by 0 bases, with 11 bases between. The CDR3 has 13 amino acids. Germline V lookup: CDR1 SQVTM, CDR2 ANQGSEA.

Here the CDR3 DNA reads TGCGCCAGCACCCTGGGGGCGGGCGGCGGGGAGCTGTTTTTT. It yields the protein CASTLGAGGGELFF. The chain links TRBV4-3 to TRBJ2-2, with a tentative D call TRBD1 (6 bases). Per germline, CDR1 LGHNA and CDR2 YSLEER. The CDR3 loop spans 14 amino acids. Trimming removed 7 bases at V and 7 bases at J, with 16 bases between.

This rearrangement joins TRBV19 to TRBJ2-5; no clear D gene. V was cut by 4 bases and J by 5 bases, with 8 bases left in between. Germline V gene lookup returns CDR1 LNHDA and CDR2 SQIVND (reference sequence). The CDR3 totals 12 residues. CDR3 DNA: TGTGCCAGTAGTACCAAAATGGAGACCCAGTACTTC. It yields the protein CASSTKMETQYF.

This sequence joins TRBV28 and TRBJ1-5; perhaps TRBD1 as D (6 bases). This CDR3 is built from 15 residues. V was trimmed by 5 bases and J by 5 bases, leaving 16 bases between them. Per germline, CDR1 MDHEN and CDR2 SYDVKM. This CDR3 reads CASSAEGEGDQPQHF. The CDR3 DNA follows: TGTGCCAGCAGTGCCGAGGGGGAAGGCGATCAGCCCCAGCATTTT.

This clone was detected only a few times. The chain has TRBV29-1 and TRBJ2-6; D gene uncertain. The germline V and J ends were trimmed by 3 bases and 4 bases, with 7 bases remaining between them. CDR3 length: 13 residues. The germline V gene has CDR1 SQVTM and CDR2 ANQGSEA. The CDR3 here is CSVDEAGANVLTF. The CDR3 DNA reads TGCAGCGTTGACGAGGCAGGGGCCAACGTCCTGACTTTC.

This clone occurred a few times. The rearrangement uses TRBV9 and TRBJ2-3; 7 bases match TRBD1. This CDR3 spans 14 amino acids. The germline V gene encodes CDR1 SGDLS and CDR2 YYNGEE. After removal of 2 bases from V and 5 bases from J, the junction contained 5 bases not matched to a gene. The DNA for the CDR3 is TGTGCCAGCAGCGTCGTAGGGGGCATAGATACGCAGTATTTT. Protein sequence: CASSVVGGIDTQYF.

Remarks on this clone: Germline and junction disagree at one end, which may indicate a read error. The V gene is TRBV14, the J gene TRBJ1-3; the D is unclear. Germline V gene data show CDR1 as SGHDN and CDR2 as FVKESK. CDR3 length: 12 amino acids. CDR3 protein: CASSHTGLPPRF. The CDR3 region has the DNA TGTGCCAGCAGCCATACCGGACTCCCGCCGAGGTTT.

This clone has a handful of counts. The rearrangement links TRBV28 to TRBJ2-7, with D uncertain. V gave up 5 bases and J gave up 2 bases, with 7 bases separating them. There are 12 residues in the CDR3. Germline V gene data show CDR1 as MDHEN and CDR2 as SYDVKM. As DNA, the CDR3 is TGTGCCAGCAGTCCCGGTCCCTACGAGCAGTACTTC. Its protein product is CASSPGPYEQYF.

This clone was seen a few times. The chain links TRBV29-1 to TRBJ2-5, with D uncertain. This CDR3 has 12 amino acids. Germline V gene sequence: CDR1 SQVTM, CDR2 ANQGSEA. V shed 3 bases and J shed 6 bases, with 11 bases lying between them. CDR3 nucleotides: TGCAGCGTTGAGAACAGTGGAAAGACCCAGTACTTC. As protein: CSVENSGKTQYF.

The V and J genes are TRBV28 and TRBJ2-1; D may be TRBD2 (6 bases). The CDR3 length is 12 residues. Per germline, CDR1 MDHEN and CDR2 SYDVKM. V gave up 2 bases and J gave up 8 bases, with 7 bases separating them. The CDR3 DNA reads TGTGCCAGCAGTTTACCTAGCGATGAGCAGTTCTTC. This encodes CASSLPSDEQFF.

This clone was seen more than once but under ten times. V and J are TRBV6-5 and TRBJ2-7, with D maybe TRBD2 (6 bases). V was shortened by 6 bases and J by 4 bases, with 13 bases between the two germline ends. This CDR3 contains 13 residues. Germline V gene lookup returns CDR1 MNHEY and CDR2 SVGAGI. In DNA, the CDR3 is TGTGCCAGCAGCCGGGACGGGACTTACGAGCAGTACTTC. Translating gives CASSRDGTYEQYF.

This clone came up a few times. This chain joins TRBV15 and TRBJ1-2; D gene unclear. CDR1 and CDR2 (germline): LNHNV, YYDKDF (reference sequence). Between the trimmed V and J ends, which lost 0 bases and 5 bases, there was a span of 7 bases. The CDR3 runs 13 residues. The chain's CDR3 is CATSRDLQYGYTF. The CDR3 DNA reads TGTGCCACCAGCAGAGATCTGCAGTATGGCTACACCTTC.

V usage is TRBV29-1 and J usage is TRBJ2-2; 8 nucleotides agree with TRBD1. The J segment lost 7 bases and the V segment lost 5 bases, leaving 9 bases of the junction unmatched. The CDR3 extends over 14 amino acids. The V gene's germline CDR1 is SQVTM and CDR2 ANQGSEA. CDR3 coding DNA: TGCAGCGTTAACTCAGGGGGCACTGGCGGGGAGCTGTTTTTT. This sequence encodes CSVNSGGTGGELFF.

This clone occurred a few times. CDR3 DNA: TGTGCCAGCAGTTACCCCACCGGGACTAGTTCCAATGAGCAGTTCTTC. Translation: CASSYPTGTSSNEQFF. This chain joins TRBV6-6 and TRBJ2-1; TRBD2 agrees at 8 bases. With 2 bases clipped from V and 6 bases from J, the junction kept 9 bases outside the gene matches. This CDR3 contains 16 residues. The germline V gene has CDR1 MNHNY and CDR2 SVGAGI (reference sequence).

A few counts support this clone. V is TRBV4-2 and J is TRBJ2-7, with 10 bases lining up with TRBD1. Germline CDR1 LGHNA, CDR2 YNFKEQ. This CDR3 comprises 16 residues. V lost 1 base, J lost 2 bases, and 5 bases stayed unmatched. The CDR3 sequence is CASSQGAGTGAYEQYF. The CDR3 DNA sequence: TGTGCCAGCAGCCAAGGGGCCGGGACAGGGGCCTACGAGCAGTACTTC.